Below, 2 T cell receptor beta chains from the same sample are listed, as sequenced in a study of identical twins. In TCRdb, the 5' RACE reads were re-called with MiXCR into one record per CDR3 protein. The sample lists some 1,600,000 distinct CDR3 sequences; around 33% were seen once. The sample consisted of cord blood. These receptors were taken from a newborn girl in good health.

In its sample, this clonotype was seen a few times. The chain joins TRBV3-1 to TRBJ2-7, with 9 bases aligning to TRBD2. This CDR3 contains 16 residues. From germline, CDR1 is LGHDT and CDR2 YNNKEL (reference sequence). V lost 4 bases to trimming and J lost 1 base; unmatched junction nucleotides: 8. For the CDR3, the DNA is TGTGCCAGCAGCCGCGCCAGCGGGGGGACGTCCTACGAGCAGTACTTC. It translates to CASSRASGGTSYEQYF.

This clonotype was observed a handful of times. The rearrangement links TRBV6-1 to TRBJ2-3; D unclear. The V gene's germline CDR1 is MNHNS and CDR2 SASEGT. This CDR3 comprises 10 residues. Trimming left V 7 bases short and J 7 bases short, with 6 bases between. This chain's CDR3 is CASMRNTQYF. The CDR3 region has the DNA TGTGCCAGCATGAGGAATACGCAGTATTTT.